This T cell receptor (beta chain) appears in the sequencing data of a study of blood T cell repertoires in COVID-19. Study background: Acute and convalescent COVID-19 samples came from the United States, Italy and Spain. T cells, B-cell-depleted T cells, or PBMCs supplied cDNA or gDNA.

This CDR3 region has 13 residues. In the source study's methods: Counts of nucleated cells, estimated from reference gene primer amplification, were obtained. Profiling relied on immunoSEQ multiplex PCR, and the TCRdb table lists in-frame clones only, not all of them. V and J calls and clone size are copied from that table; D and trimming were computed from the DNA. The sample yields about 36,000 clones, 60% to 85% seen once. This clone was counted only a few times. This receptor was obtained from a man aged 60 to 69 with active COVID-19. The genes are TRBV21-1 and TRBJ1-5; the DNA was not used to check the table's D call, TRBD1. TRBV21-1 is recorded as a pseudogene. The sequenced sample was peripheral blood. The CDR3 protein is CASSKEGVQPQHF. For the CDR3, the DNA is TGTGCCAGCAGCAAAGAGGGGGTGCAGCCCCAGCATTTT.